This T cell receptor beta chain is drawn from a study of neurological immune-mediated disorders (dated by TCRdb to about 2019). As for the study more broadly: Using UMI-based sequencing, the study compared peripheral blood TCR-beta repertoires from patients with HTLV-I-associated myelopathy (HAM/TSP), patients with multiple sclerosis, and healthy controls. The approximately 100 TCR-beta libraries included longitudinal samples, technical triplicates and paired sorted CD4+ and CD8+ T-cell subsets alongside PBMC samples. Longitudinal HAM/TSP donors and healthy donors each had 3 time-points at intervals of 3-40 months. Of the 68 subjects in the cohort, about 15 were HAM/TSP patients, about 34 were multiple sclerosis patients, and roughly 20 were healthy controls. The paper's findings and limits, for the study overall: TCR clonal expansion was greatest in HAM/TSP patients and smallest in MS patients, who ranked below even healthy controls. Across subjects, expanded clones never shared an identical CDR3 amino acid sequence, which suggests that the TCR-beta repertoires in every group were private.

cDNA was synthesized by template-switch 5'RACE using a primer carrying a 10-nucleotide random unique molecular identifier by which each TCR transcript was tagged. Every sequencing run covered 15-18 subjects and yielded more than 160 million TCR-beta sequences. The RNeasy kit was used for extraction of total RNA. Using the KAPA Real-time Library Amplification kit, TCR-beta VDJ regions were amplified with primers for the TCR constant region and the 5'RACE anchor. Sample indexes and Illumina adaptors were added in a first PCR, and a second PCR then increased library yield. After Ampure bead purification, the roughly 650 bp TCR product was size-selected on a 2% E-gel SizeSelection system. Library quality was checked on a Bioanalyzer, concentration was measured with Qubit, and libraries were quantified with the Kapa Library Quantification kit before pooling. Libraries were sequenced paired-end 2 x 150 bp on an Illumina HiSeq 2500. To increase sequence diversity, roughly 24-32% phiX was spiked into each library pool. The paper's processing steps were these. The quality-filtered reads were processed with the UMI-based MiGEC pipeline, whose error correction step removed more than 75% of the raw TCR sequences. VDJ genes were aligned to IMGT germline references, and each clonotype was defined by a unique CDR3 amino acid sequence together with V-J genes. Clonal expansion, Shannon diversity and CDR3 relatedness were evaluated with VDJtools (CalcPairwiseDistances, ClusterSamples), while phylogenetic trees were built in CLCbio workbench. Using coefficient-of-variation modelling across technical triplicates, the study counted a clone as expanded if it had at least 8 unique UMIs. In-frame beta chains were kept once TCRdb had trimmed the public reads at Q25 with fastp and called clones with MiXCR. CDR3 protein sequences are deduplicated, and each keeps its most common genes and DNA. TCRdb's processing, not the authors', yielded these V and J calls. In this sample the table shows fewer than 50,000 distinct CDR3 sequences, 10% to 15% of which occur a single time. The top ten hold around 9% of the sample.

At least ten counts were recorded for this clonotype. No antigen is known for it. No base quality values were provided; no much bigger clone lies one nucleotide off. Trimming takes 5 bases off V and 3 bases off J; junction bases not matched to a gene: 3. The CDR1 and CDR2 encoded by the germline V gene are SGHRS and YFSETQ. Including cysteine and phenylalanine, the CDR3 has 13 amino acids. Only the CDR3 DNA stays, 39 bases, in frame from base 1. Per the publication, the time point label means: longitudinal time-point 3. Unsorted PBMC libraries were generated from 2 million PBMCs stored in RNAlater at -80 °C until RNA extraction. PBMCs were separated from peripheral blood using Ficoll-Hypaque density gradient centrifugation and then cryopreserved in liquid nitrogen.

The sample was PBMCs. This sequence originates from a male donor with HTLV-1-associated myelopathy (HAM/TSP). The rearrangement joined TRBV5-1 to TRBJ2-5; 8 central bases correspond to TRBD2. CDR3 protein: CASRVLAEETQYF. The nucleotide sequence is TGCGCCAGCAGGGTACTAGCGGAAGAGACCCAGTACTTC. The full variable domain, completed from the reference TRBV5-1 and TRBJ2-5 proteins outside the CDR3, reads KAGVTQTPRYLIKTRGQQVTLSCSPISGHRSVSWYQQTPGQGLQFLFEYFSETQRNKGNFPGRFSGRQFSNSRSEMNVSTLELGDSALYLCASRVLAEETQYFGPGTRLLVL.